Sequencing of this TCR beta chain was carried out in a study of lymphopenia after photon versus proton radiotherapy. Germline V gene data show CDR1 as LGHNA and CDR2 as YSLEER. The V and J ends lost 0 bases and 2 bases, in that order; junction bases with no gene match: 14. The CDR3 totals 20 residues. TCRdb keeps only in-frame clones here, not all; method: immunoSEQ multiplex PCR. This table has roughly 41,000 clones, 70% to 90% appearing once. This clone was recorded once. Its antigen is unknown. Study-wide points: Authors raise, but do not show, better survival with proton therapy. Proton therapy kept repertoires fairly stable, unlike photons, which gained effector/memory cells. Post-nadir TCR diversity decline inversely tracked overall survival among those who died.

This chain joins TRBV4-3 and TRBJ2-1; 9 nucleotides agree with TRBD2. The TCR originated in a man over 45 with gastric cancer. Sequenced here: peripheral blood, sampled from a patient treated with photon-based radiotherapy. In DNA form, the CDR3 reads TGCGCCAGCAGCCAAGAATGGGGGTGGCCAGGACTAGCGCCCTACAATGAGCAGTTCTTC. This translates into CASSQEWGWPGLAPYNEQFF.